The clone carrying this TCR beta chain was picked up a small number of times. Its antigen is unidentified. This sample was taken from a study of lymphopenia after photon versus proton radiotherapy. Germline CDR1 is PRHDT and CDR2 is FYEKMQ (reference sequence). The CDR3 contains 12 residues. V gave up 6 bases and J gave up 2 bases, with 5 bases separating them. Points from the study as a whole: After the lymphocyte nadir, photon-treated repertoires showed oligoclonal expansion, especially of CD8+ Temra cells.

The repertoire was sequenced with immunoSEQ multiplex PCR; TCRdb's copy has only in-frame clones and lacks some. The sample shows tens of thousands of clones, around four fifths of them seen only once. The receptor was derived from a man aged 55 to 70 with pancreatic cancer. The chain recombines TRBV13 with TRBJ1-5; D not resolved. The sample was peripheral blood, taken from a patient treated with proton-based radiotherapy. The CDR3 spells CASSSGNQPQHF. The CDR3 coding sequence is TGTGCCAGCAGTTCAGGCAATCAGCCCCAGCATTTT.